The 4 T cell receptor beta chains given below trace back to one sample, sequenced in a study of cytomegalovirus exposure and HLA in healthy donors (dated 2017 in TCRdb). Libraries were prepared through the immunoSEQ multiplex PCR assay. The table comes from immuneACCESS by way of TCRdb, which keeps in-frame sequences with V and J called. Part of the clones is missing from these tables; in studies checked, under half for an unresolved V gene and the rest for unknown reasons. In all, the sample holds 200,000 to 300,000 clones, and around 90% of those were seen once. The ten largest clones take up roughly 3% of the sample. The sample taken for sequencing was PBMCs. The receptors were gathered from a woman in her 30s in good health and CMV-seronegative.

The chain has TRBV6-5 and TRBJ1-4, with 7 bases aligning to TRBD1. The germline CDR1 and CDR2 sequences are MNHEY and SVGAGI. The CDR3 consists of 15 residues. The V segment lost 5 bases and the J segment 7 bases; nucleotides outside the gene matches: 10. For the CDR3, the DNA is TGTGCCAGCAGTCGCGGACAGGCATGGAGTGAAAAACTGTTTTTT. As protein: CASSRGQAWSEKLFF.

This clone was observed at least ten times. CDR3 DNA: TGTGCCAGCAGCCAGAGTGTGGGGCGCACAGATACGCAGTATTTT. Encoded protein: CASSQSVGRTDTQYF. This chain uses TRBV7-2 with TRBJ2-3; D possibly corresponds to TRBD1 (5 bases). V was cut by 5 bases and J by 1 base, with 13 bases left in between. The CDR3 sequence is 15 residues long. Germline-derived CDR1 and CDR2 are SGHTA and FQGNSA.

The table lists this clone with a count of one. The V call is TRBV7-6, the J call TRBJ1-2, with 7 nucleotides matching TRBD1. CDR1 SGHVS and CDR2 FNYEAQ come from the germline V gene. The trim removed 4 bases at V and 6 bases at J, leaving 2 bases unmatched. CDR3 length: 12 amino acids. CDR3 nucleotides: TGTGCCAGCAGCTCCACAGGGGATGGCTACACCTTC. It is translated as CASSSTGDGYTF.

The V and J genes are TRBV5-1 and TRBJ1-5, with 9 bases identical to TRBD1. V lost 2 bases to trimming and J lost 2 bases; unmatched junction nucleotides: 5. The germline V gene has CDR1 SGHRS and CDR2 YFSETQ. The CDR3 has 16 amino acids. The CDR3 DNA is TGCGCCAGCAGCTTCGGGGACAGGGAAGGCAATCAGCCCCAGCATTTT. It translates to CASSFGDREGNQPQHF.